One sample yielded the 9 T cell receptor beta chains listed below, sequenced in a study of blood T cell repertoires in COVID-19. Sequencing was performed with immunoSEQ multiplex PCR; in TCRdb, only in-frame clones are kept and a portion is missing. The repertoire consists of over 250,000 clones, with about nine tenths occurring once and the leading ten covering approximately 2%. Sequenced: peripheral blood. These receptors all come from a man aged 50 or older with acute or convalescent COVID-19.

V and J are TRBV20-1 and TRBJ1-2; 10 bases match TRBD1. CDR1 and CDR2 (germline): DFQATT, SNEGSKA (reference sequence). This CDR3 has 14 residues. Trimming took 3 bases from V and 10 from J; bases not matched to a gene: 11. CDR3 DNA: TGCAGTGCTAGTGACCGACAGGGGGCCCCAGCCTACACCTTC. It is translated as CSASDRQGAPAYTF.

V and J are TRBV15 and TRBJ2-1, with D unclear. The CDR3 runs to 16 residues. V gave up 0 bases and J gave up 5 bases, with 14 bases separating them. The germline gives CDR1 LNHNV, CDR2 YYDKDF (reference sequence). CDR3 amino acids: CATSRDKIRRDNEQFF. CDR3 nucleotide sequence: TGTGCCACCAGCAGAGATAAAATAAGACGGGACAATGAGCAGTTCTTC.

The chain recombines TRBV3-1 (or the pseudogene TRBV3-2) with TRBJ2-1; 8 nucleotides line up with TRBD2. Germline CDR1 reads LGHDT; CDR2 reads YNNKEL (reference sequence). CDR3 length equals 15 residues. The J segment lost 15 bases and the V segment lost 1 base, leaving 14 bases of the junction unmatched. CDR3 in amino acids: CASSQAQRGGKSAFF. The CDR3 nucleotides read TGTGCCAGCAGCCAAGCCCAACGGGGGGGGAAAAGCGCGTTCTTC.

This chain uses TRBV7-9 with TRBJ1-6; the match to TRBD1 covers 8 bases. The V and J ends lost 1 base and 7 bases, in that order; junction bases with no gene match: 3. The CDR3 is made up of 15 amino acids. Germline CDR1 and CDR2: SEHNR and FQNEAQ (reference sequence). The CDR3 nucleotides are TGTGCCAGCAGCTTAGGGACAGGGCCAAATTCACCCCTCCACTTT. Residues: CASSLGTGPNSPLHF.

The chain recombines TRBV7-8 with TRBJ1-2, with TRBD1 matching 8 bases. Losses at the gene ends were 4 bases for V and 6 bases for J; bases not matched to a gene: 4. CDR3 length: 13 amino acids. Germline assignment: CDR1 SGHVS and CDR2 FQNEAQ. CDR3 loop: CASSSGQGDGYTF. The CDR3 DNA is TGTGCCAGCAGCTCAGGACAGGGCGATGGCTACACCTTC.

The V call is TRBV11-3, the J call TRBJ2-5; D gene unclear. CDR1 is SGHNT and CDR2 is YENEEA in the germline V gene. This CDR3 is built from 14 residues. Trimming took 5 bases from V and 5 from J, leaving 15 bases between them. The CDR3 region has the DNA TGTGCCAGCAGCCTGACTCGTACGTCGGAGACCCAGTACTTC. Protein: CASSLTRTSETQYF.

This chain uses TRBV7-2 with TRBJ1-2; 7 nucleotides align to TRBD1. The V gene's germline CDR1 is SGHTA and CDR2 FQGNSA. The CDR3 runs 14 residues. V was clipped by 6 bases and J by 4 bases; unmatched bases: 8. CDR3 residues: CASSGDRTGYGYTF. CDR3 coding DNA: TGTGCCAGCAGTGGGGACCGGACAGGCTATGGCTACACCTTC.

J is TRBJ2-5 and V is TRBV6-5; no clear D gene. Germline-derived CDR1 and CDR2 are MNHEY and SVGAGI. With 4 bases removed from V and 9 bases from J, the gap between germline ends came to 15 bases. This CDR3 spans 13 amino acids. CDR3 sequence: CASSSGPPLPQYF. CDR3 nucleotides: TGTGCCAGCAGTTCTGGGCCCCCTCTGCCCCAGTACTTC.

The chain joins TRBV6-5 to TRBJ1-5; D perhaps matches TRBD1 (6 bases). Germline V lookup: CDR1 MNHEY, CDR2 SVGAGI. This CDR3 spans 15 amino acids. V gave up 2 bases and J gave up 4 bases, with 12 bases separating them. The CDR3 nucleotides are TGTGCCAGCAGTTACGGAGGGGGGGAAAATCAGCCCCAGCATTTT. This sequence encodes CASSYGGGENQPQHF.